A selection of T cell receptor beta chains follows, all from one sample in a study of cytomegalovirus exposure and HLA in healthy donors. Produced via immunoSEQ multiplex PCR; TCRdb's table is partial and in-frame only. The data hold roughly 250,000 clones, with 75% to 85% observed a single time. Sequenced sample: PBMCs. These receptors all come from a girl aged 2-10 years in good health and CMV-seronegative. CDR3s include the opening cysteine and the closing phenylalanine or tryptophan.

V: TRBV28; J: TRBJ2-1; CDR3: CASSSLGAGSSYNEQFF
V: TRBV7-8; J: TRBJ1-1; CDR3: CASSARLYMNTEAFF
V: TRBV29-1; J: TRBJ1-1; CDR3: CSVDSRNTEAFF
V: TRBV9; J: TRBJ2-1; CDR3: CASSVLGTSYNEQFF
V: TRBV6-6; J: TRBJ2-7; CDR3: CASSHGLADYEQYF
V: TRBV30; J: TRBJ1-5; CDR3: CAWSPIKGGFTGGAEQPQHF
V: TRBV7-3; J: TRBJ1-2; CDR3: CASSSVPGVNYGYTF
V: TRBV5-1; J: TRBJ2-1; CDR3: CASSSFTGLGYNEQFF
V: TRBV10-1; J: TRBJ2-7; CDR3: CASSEATGTNYEQYF
V: TRBV5-1; J: TRBJ2-7; CDR3: CASSPVAGGPGEQYF
V: TRBV30; J: TRBJ1-1; CDR3: CAWRTGAVTEAFF
V: TRBV2; J: TRBJ2-5; CDR3: CASSVSLAGETQYF
V: TRBV7-8; J: TRBJ1-5; CDR3: CASSFSGGQPQHF
V: TRBV5-1; J: TRBJ1-5; CDR3: CASSLGGTGSNSNQPQHF
V: TRBV2; J: TRBJ1-4; CDR3: CASRAVPGQGTNEKLFF
V: TRBV21-1; J: TRBJ2-5; CDR3: CASSKFGVIKGETQYF
V: TRBV6-5; J: TRBJ1-2; CDR3: CASRRRVSGNYGYTF
V: TRBV11-2; J: TRBJ2-1; CDR3: CASSFLPNEQFF
V: TRBV28; J: TRBJ1-5; CDR3: CASSRTVASQPQHF
V: TRBV11-2; J: TRBJ1-1; CDR3: CASSLPSRSTEAFF
V: TRBV1; J: TRBJ1-2; CDR3: CTSSQASWTHQKENYGYTF
V: TRBV30; J: TRBJ1-2; CDR3: CAWSADSYGYTF
V: TRBV13; J: TRBJ2-7; CDR3: CASSPLGTGGYEQYF
V: TRBV2; J: TRBJ1-1; CDR3: CASSQQGPGTEAFF
V: TRBV27; J: TRBJ2-1; CDR3: CASSLSGRHSNEQFF
V: TRBV5-6; J: TRBJ2-3; CDR3: CASSFFLSTDTQYF
V: TRBV19; J: TRBJ1-1; CDR3: CASSTRTNTEAFF
V: TRBV5-1; J: TRBJ1-1; CDR3: CASSFYQGYVLGTEAFF
V: TRBV2; J: NA; CDR3: CASRADLAGGSYEQYF
V: TRBV6-5; J: TRBJ1-4; CDR3: CASSYLANEKLFF
V: TRBV14; J: TRBJ2-7; CDR3: CASSQGLAGHYYEQYF
V: TRBV2; J: TRBJ2-7; CDR3: CASMVRGPSEQYF
V: TRBV7-3; J: TRBJ2-3; CDR3: CASSALAGATDTQYF
V: TRBV7-3; J: TRBJ2-1; CDR3: CASSLAPLVGAGANEQFF
V: TRBV7-9; J: TRBJ1-3; CDR3: CASSLVAQPSGNTIYF
V: TRBV5-1; J: TRBJ2-1; CDR3: CASSFSGSNEQFF
V: TRBV13; J: TRBJ2-5; CDR3: CASSLLETQYF
V: TRBV28; J: TRBJ2-1; CDR3: CASSSPAGGHYNEQFF
V: TRBV10-3; J: TRBJ1-2; CDR3: CAIRHFPNTRDYGYTF
V: TRBV18; J: TRBJ1-2; CDR3: CASSPATGALTYTF
V: TRBV7-2; J: TRBJ2-7; CDR3: CASSYRDTFYEQYF
V: TRBV5-1; J: TRBJ1-3; CDR3: CASSLGQGIIYF
V: TRBV10-2; J: TRBJ1-2; CDR3: CASTQGGVYGYTF
V: TRBV28; J: TRBJ1-1; CDR3: CASSVTGGLNTEAFF
V: TRBV7-2; J: TRBJ1-5; CDR3: CASSHDRGHQPQHF
V: TRBV7-3; J: TRBJ2-3; CDR3: CASSLTASGVSTDTQYF
V: TRBV7-6; J: TRBJ1-3; CDR3: CASSQEEGFSGNTIYF
V: TRBV11-3; J: TRBJ1-1; CDR3: CASSLDGRGHTEAFF
V: TRBV4-2; J: TRBJ1-1; CDR3: CASSQDGAANTEAFF
V: TRBV7-6; J: TRBJ2-2; CDR3: CASSPPDRVDTGELFF
V: TRBV10-3; J: TRBJ2-5; CDR3: CAISFLAGETQYF
V: TRBV15; J: TRBJ1-5; CDR3: CATSSGRFGEWSNQPQHF
V: TRBV28; J: TRBJ1-3; CDR3: CASSLGGAGNTIYF
V: TRBV29-1; J: TRBJ2-5; CDR3: CSVGATQYF
V: TRBV28; J: TRBJ2-7; CDR3: CASSLWGLADYEQYF
V: TRBV6-5; J: TRBJ1-6; CDR3: CASSLKRDDNSPLHF